Given below is one T cell receptor (beta chain) in context. Its specificity is not known. The germline V gene encodes CDR1 SGHVS and CDR2 FQNEAQ. This CDR3 contains 16 residues. Trimming cost V 3 bases and J 5 bases; bases outside gene matches: 10. Repertoires were generated with immunoSEQ multiplex PCR, while TCRdb's copy carries only in-frame clones and drops some. This sample has roughly 140,000 clones, with almost 90% found just once. This specimen comes from a study of T cell responses to AZD1222 COVID-19 vaccine. General study findings and limits: The span of vaccine-associated CD4 TCRs extended across spike, with dominance at 160-218 and 743-854.

V usage is TRBV7-8 and J usage is TRBJ2-5; the match to TRBD2 covers 9 bases. The sequenced sample was peripheral blood, obtained 28 days after the second AZD1222 dose. This sequence originates from an adult who received the AZD1222 COVID-19 vaccine. Here the CDR3 reads CASSFSAGGWGETQYF. The CDR3 DNA is TGTGCCAGCAGCTTCTCAGCGGGAGGTTGGGGGGAGACCCAGTACTTC.